The following is a TCR beta chain sequence with its context. What it binds is not known. The treatment is: 10-day PBMC culture with coronavirus spike peptide pools or control peptides (ViraFEST assay). Using peptide pools, antigen-specific T cells were expanded in ViraFEST before TCRs were sequenced. Sequenced with the Oncomine TCR Beta short-read assay was DNA taken from cultured CD4+ T cells. MiXCR was run by TCRdb on the PCR reads, yielding one entry per CDR3 protein. The sample carries a few thousand distinct CDR3 sequences, more than 75% recorded once. The data were obtained in a study of vaccination and CD4 T cells after COVID-19. Study context: Sampling after COVID took place at a median of around 91 days (range 35 to 161) following diagnosis.

V shed 6 bases and J 4 bases; nucleotides not matched to a gene: 7. CDR1 is MNHNS, CDR2 SASEGT, per germline. The CDR3 consists of 14 residues. This receptor was taken from a human donor who had recovered from COVID-19. The sample was CD4+ T cells from blood, cultured in vitro. The chain employs TRBV6-1 and TRBJ2-7; 9 bases fit TRBD1. CDR3 coding DNA: TGTGCCAGCAGGCCGGGACAGGGAAGTTACGAGCAGTACTTC. It yields the protein CASRPGQGSYEQYF.